This T cell receptor beta chain originates from a study of blood T cell repertoires in COVID-19. About the research overall: From the United States, Italy and Spain came samples of acute and convalescent COVID-19.

In the original processing: Reference gene primer amplification gave estimated nucleated cell counts. Measured with immunoSEQ multiplex PCR; TCRdb has only the in-frame clones, and not every one. V and J calls and clone size come straight from that table; D and trimming were deduced from the DNA. This table holds about 140,000 clones, around 83% found once. The ends lost 4 bases at V and 4 bases at J; junction bases unmatched: 11. The CDR3 is made up of 17 amino acids. The germline V gene has CDR1 MNHEY and CDR2 SMNVEV (reference sequence). This clone was recorded a few times. What was sequenced was peripheral blood. V and J are TRBV27 and TRBJ2-1, with 9 bases fitting TRBD1. This TCR was sampled from a woman aged 55-69 years with acute or convalescent COVID-19. The CDR3 DNA reads as TGTGCCAGCAGTTCACCCCCTAACAGGGGGCAATACAATGAGCAGTTCTTC. As protein: CASSSPPNRGQYNEQFF.